This T cell receptor beta chain was sequenced during a study of beta chain features in type 1 diabetes. Study in general: All samples combined gave 95 million to 130 million sorted cells for examination.

Investigators reverse transcribed all isolated RNA, so they sequenced expressed TCRB transcripts. Here immunoSEQ multiplex PCR was the method, and the copy in TCRdb shows in-frame clones only, minus some. The sample has hundreds of thousands of clones, 8% seen once. As concerns this clone: No antigen is known for it.

Study results and limitations: In the patient group, naive, central memory and Treg TCRB repertoires seemed more alike than in the healthy donor group. The question left open here concerned HLA type influencing TCRB rearrangement. More deletions and fewer insertions at VDJ junctions were seen in type 1 diabetes patients.

The specimen sequenced was central memory CD4+ T cells from blood. This receptor was obtained from a woman between 18 and 29 years old in good health.

CDR3 loop: CATSREIGLAGNTGELFF. The CDR3 bases are TGTGCCACCAGCAGAGAGATAGGACTAGCGGGGAACACCGGGGAGCTGTTTTTT. The chain combines TRBV15 with TRBJ2-2; 11 positions match TRBD2. This CDR3 is built from 18 residues. The J segment lost 1 base and the V segment lost 0 bases, leaving 4 bases of the junction unmatched. The germline V gene encodes CDR1 LNHNV and CDR2 YYDKDF (reference sequence).